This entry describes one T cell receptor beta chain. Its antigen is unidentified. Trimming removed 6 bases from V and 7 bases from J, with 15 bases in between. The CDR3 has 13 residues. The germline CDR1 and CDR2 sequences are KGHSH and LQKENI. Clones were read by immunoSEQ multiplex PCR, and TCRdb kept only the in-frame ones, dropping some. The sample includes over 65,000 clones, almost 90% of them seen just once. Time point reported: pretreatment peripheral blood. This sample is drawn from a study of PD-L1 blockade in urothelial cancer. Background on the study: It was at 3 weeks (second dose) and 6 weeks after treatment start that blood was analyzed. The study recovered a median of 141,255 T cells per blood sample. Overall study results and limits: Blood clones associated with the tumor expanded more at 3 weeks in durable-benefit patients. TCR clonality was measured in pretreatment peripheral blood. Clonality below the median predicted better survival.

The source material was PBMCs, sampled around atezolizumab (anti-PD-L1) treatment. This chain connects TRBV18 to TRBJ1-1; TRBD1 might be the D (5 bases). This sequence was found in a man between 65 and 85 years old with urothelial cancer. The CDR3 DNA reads TGTGCCAGCTCCCTAAAGGAGCAGGGTGAAGCTTTCTTT. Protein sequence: CASSLKEQGEAFF.